Below are 5 T cell receptor beta chains sequenced from a single sample in a study of graft-versus-host responses after intestinal transplantation. Antigens of these TCRs are unknown. The table came from immunoSEQ multiplex PCR; TCRdb's copy has only in-frame clones and leaves some out. The data show under 150,000 clones, 90% to 95% seen once. Sequences were derived from unstimulated CD8+ T cells sorted from spleen or lymph node cells, sampled before intestinal transplant. The receptors were sampled from a human donor who received an intestinal transplant.

V and J are TRBV11-3 and TRBJ1-1; D uncertain. The CDR3 runs to 12 residues. V gave up 2 bases and J gave up 5 bases, with 6 bases separating them. Germline-derived CDR1 and CDR2 are SGHNT and YENEEA. CDR3: CASSLMYTEAFF. CDR3 coding DNA: TGTGCCAGCAGCTTAATGTATACTGAAGCTTTCTTT. Full variable domain (missing parts from reference TRBV11-3 and TRBJ1-1): EAGVVQSPRYKIIEKKQPVAFWCNPISGHNTLYWYLQNLGQGPELLIRYENEEAVDDSQLPKDRFSAERLKGVDSTLKIQPAELGDSAVYLCASSLMYTEAFFGQGTRLTVV.

V is TRBV5-6 and J is TRBJ2-3; TRBD1 is a possible D gene (5 bases). Germline loops: CDR1 SGHDT, CDR2 YYEEEE. Between the trimmed V and J ends, which lost 2 bases and 5 bases, there was a span of 18 bases. This CDR3 contains 16 residues. The CDR3 sequence is CASSLGVTSRQDTQYF. The CDR3 bases are TGTGCCAGCAGCTTAGGGGTCACTTCGAGGCAAGATACGCAGTATTTT.

The chain combines TRBV9 with TRBJ1-5; D ambiguous. The V gene's germline CDR1 is SGDLS and CDR2 YYNGEE. The CDR3 runs 15 residues. Between the trimmed V and J ends, which lost 0 bases and 0 bases, there was a span of 7 bases. CDR3 sequence: CASSVDANSNQPQHF. DNA of the CDR3: TGTGCCAGCAGCGTAGACGCAAATAGCAATCAGCCCCAGCATTTT.

This chain connects TRBV10-3 to TRBJ2-1; TRBD2 might be the D (6 bases). The CDR3 has 17 amino acids. V gave up 0 bases and J gave up 4 bases, with 16 bases separating them. The germline V gene has CDR1 ENHRY and CDR2 SYGVKD. This CDR3 reads CAISESIPGAGYNEQFF. The CDR3 DNA reads TGTGCCATCAGTGAGTCGATCCCGGGAGCAGGATACAATGAGCAGTTCTTC.

The rearrangement links TRBV19 to TRBJ1-1, with TRBD1 as a possible D gene (5 bases). The CDR3 has 14 residues. In germline, CDR1 is LNHDA, CDR2 SQIVND (reference sequence). V was clipped by 5 bases and J by 6 bases, with 16 bases between them. CDR3 residues: CASSQGLGEAEAFF. DNA of the CDR3: TGTGCCAGTAGTCAGGGCCTTGGGGAGGCTGAAGCTTTCTTT.